This note documents a single TCR beta chain sequence. Its antigen is not yet known. There are no base qualities to consult, and no much larger clone falls within one base. RNA was extracted with the RNeasy kit and about 0.5 to 1 ug was reverse transcribed using random hexamers. The immunoSEQ multiplex PCR assay, which covers 54 Vbeta and 13 Jbeta segments, was used to amplify TCR beta CDR3 regions. PCR amplification bias was corrected using a synthetic template baseline for primer optimization and computational correction. The original methods were these. Reads were annotated to V, D and J genes per IMGT and analyzed with immunoSEQ Analyzer, keeping only productive sequences. Clonality was calculated as one minus the Shannon entropy normalized by log2 of the number of productive unique sequences. Public and private clones were assessed among the 100 most prevalent clones of each patient and control. Clones were defined as Susac-specific when absent from the healthy and MS cohorts, from 1,000 to 1,100 published viral clones and from other ImmuneACCESS disease sequences. Using fastp trimming at Q25 and MiXCR clonotype assembly, TCRdb reanalyzed the public sequencing data and kept in-frame beta chains. Entries are consolidated by CDR3 protein sequence, retaining the most common genes and DNA. The V and J calls come from TCRdb's annotation, not from the publication. In this sample the table shows about 120,000 distinct CDR3 sequences, about nine tenths of which occur a single time. Roughly 0.14% of the sample lies in the top ten.

This entry belongs to a study of CD8 T cells in Susac syndrome (dated by TCRdb to the late 2010s). Regarding the research as a whole: Whether CD8+ T cell activation and differentiation in Susac syndrome was antigen driven was tested using repertoire sequencing.

The CDR3 has 15 amino acids, counting the end cysteine and phenylalanine. CDR3 DNA only is kept here, 45 bases in frame from base 1. Trimming takes 7 bases off V and 4 bases off J; junction bases not matched to a gene: 4. The CDR1 and CDR2 encoded by the germline V gene are LGHNA and YNFKEQ. What the authors observed across the whole study: The number of individuals in the TCR sequencing and HLA analysis was acknowledged as relatively small.

High-throughput TCR beta sequencing profiled peripheral blood CD8+ and CD4+ T cells from healthy donors, Susac syndrome patients and multiple sclerosis patients. The healthy donors served as controls matched for age and sex. Bulk CD8+ and CD4+ T cells were purified by magnetic negative isolation, while CD8+ TEMRA cells were enriched using FACS. Blood was collected in EDTA tubes and processed within 24 hours, with PBMCs isolated through density gradient centrifugation. PBMCs intended for TCR sequencing were cryopreserved in liquid nitrogen and thawed later in a water bath at 37 degrees C. The sorted or isolated CD4+, CD8+ and CD8+ TEMRA cells reached a purity of at least 90%.

The sample taken for sequencing was CD4+ T cells from PBMCs. The V gene is TRBV4-2 and the J gene is TRBJ2-1; a stretch of 13 junction bases matches TRBD2. The sequence was obtained from a human donor in good health. The CDR3 protein sequence reads: CASNQGLAGYNEQFF. The nucleotide sequence is TGTGCCAGCAACCAGGGACTAGCGGGGTACAATGAGCAGTTCTTC.